This T cell receptor (beta chain) was captured in a study of blood T cell repertoires in COVID-19. At the level of the study: Material from acute and convalescent COVID-19 was sourced from the United States, Italy and Spain. PBMCs, B-cell-depleted T cells, or T cells provided the cDNA or gDNA that made up the material.

V lost 4 bases to trimming and J lost 3 bases; unmatched junction nucleotides: 6. This CDR3 is built from 17 residues. CDR1 LGHNA and CDR2 YNFKEQ come from the germline V gene. This clone has just one count. Original methodology: Reference gene primers were amplified, and this amplification served to estimate nucleated cell counts. Assay: immunoSEQ multiplex PCR; the TCRdb copy retains only in-frame clones and omits some. For V, J and clone size, that table is used; D and trimming come from the DNA. The table lists about 260,000 clones, roughly nine tenths of them singletons. This receptor was obtained from a man between 40 and 49 years old who had recovered from COVID-19. Sequenced: peripheral blood. This chain links TRBV4-2 with TRBJ2-7, with 16 nucleotides matching TRBD2. CDR3 bases: TGTGCCAGCAGCCCAGAGGGACTAGCGGGGGGGGGCTACGAGCAGTACTTC. This codes for CASSPEGLAGGGYEQYF.